This T cell receptor (beta chain) was retrieved from a study of blood T cell repertoires in COVID-19. In the study overall: Recovered participants had two consecutive negative NP/OP PCR tests, healthcare professional clearance, or symptom resolution. Acute and convalescent COVID-19 specimens originated in the United States, Italy and Spain.

Only in-frame clones appear in the TCRdb table, and some are missing; sequencing was by immunoSEQ multiplex PCR. The data show about 210,000 clones, 85% to 90% seen once. The specimen was PBMCs or T cells enriched from blood (not recorded which). This sequence was found in a woman in her 40s in a cohort exposed to, infected with or recovered from COVID-19 (not recorded which).

CDR3 loop: CASSLRYSNDYGYTF. The CDR3 DNA reads TGTGCCAGCAGTTTGCGTTACAGCAATGACTATGGCTACACCTTC. The chain links TRBV28 to TRBJ1-2; D ambiguous. V gave up 3 bases and J gave up 3 bases, with 14 bases separating them. This CDR3 is built from 15 residues. CDR1 is MDHEN, CDR2 SYDVKM, per germline.